A single sample gave rise to the 30 T cell receptor beta chains below, sequenced in a study of blood T cell repertoires in COVID-19. The assay was immunoSEQ multiplex PCR, and TCRdb's table has in-frame clones only and misses some. The sample contains roughly 81,000 clones, approximately 86% of which appear only once. The sample comprised peripheral blood. The receptors were gathered from a man in his forties with acute or convalescent COVID-19.

This clone has a handful of counts. The chain combines TRBV10-2 with TRBJ1-4, with 7 nucleotides matching TRBD1. The germline gives CDR1 WSHSY, CDR2 SAAADI. The CDR3 runs to 13 residues. After removal of 6 bases from V and 8 bases from J, the junction contained 6 bases not matched to a gene. The DNA for the CDR3 is TGCGCCAGCAGCTTAGACAGGGACGAAAAACTGTTTTTT. Translated, it gives CASSLDRDEKLFF.

This clone has just one count. The chain uses TRBV14 and TRBJ1-2; D not resolved. CDR3 length: 15 amino acids. Trimming left V 0 bases short and J 0 bases short, with 8 bases between. Germline lookup yields CDR1 SGHDN and CDR2 FVKESK. The CDR3 nucleotides read TGTGCCAGCAGCCAAGAGGGCCAGCCTAACTATGGCTACACCTTC. Amino acids: CASSQEGQPNYGYTF. The whole variable domain, filled in from reference TRBV14 and TRBJ1-2, reads EAGVTQFPSHSVIEKGQTVTLRCDPISGHDNLYWYRRVMGKEIKFLLHFVKESKQDESGMPNNRFLAERTGGTYSTLKVQPAELEDSGVYFCASSQEGQPNYGYTFGSGTRLTVV.

The chain links TRBV15 to TRBJ1-2, with 7 positions matching TRBD1. The CDR3 sequence is 13 residues long. Germline assignment: CDR1 LNHNV and CDR2 YYDKDF (reference sequence). The ends lost 6 bases at V and 3 bases at J; junction bases unmatched: 4. CDR3 sequence: CATSHTGDYGYTF. Here the CDR3 DNA reads TGTGCCACCAGTCACACAGGGGACTATGGCTACACCTTC.

The rearrangement joins TRBV11-2 to TRBJ2-2; 9 nucleotides agree with TRBD1. The germline CDR1 and CDR2 sequences are SGHAT and FQNNGV. V lost 5 bases, J lost 5 bases, and 6 bases stayed unmatched. The CDR3 runs to 15 residues. As DNA, the CDR3 is TGTGCCAGCAGCCTCTCGACAGGGGGGACCGGGGAGCTGTTTTTT. Protein product: CASSLSTGGTGELFF.

The rearrangement uses TRBV2 and TRBJ1-2; D is undetermined. CDR3 length: 12 residues. The V gene's germline CDR1 is SNHLY and CDR2 FYNNEI. The V end lost 5 bases, the J end lost 0 bases, and 4 bases lay between the germline ends. CDR3 in amino acids: CASSTANYGYTF. In nucleotides, the CDR3 is TGTGCCAGCAGTACAGCTAACTATGGCTACACCTTC.

V is TRBV5-4 and J is TRBJ1-1; D uncertain. V lost 5 bases, J lost 4 bases, and 12 bases lay in between. Germline V gene sequence: CDR1 SGHNT, CDR2 YYREEE (reference sequence). This CDR3 comprises 13 residues. CDR3 loop: CASSLLTTTEAFF. In DNA, the CDR3 is TGTGCCAGCAGTCTGCTGACAACCACTGAAGCTTTCTTT. The whole variable domain, filled in from reference TRBV5-4 and TRBJ1-1, reads ETGVTQSPTHLIKTRGQQVTLRCSSQSGHNTVSWYQQALGQGPQFIFQYYREEENGRGNFPPRFSGLQFPNYSSELNVNALELDDSALYLCASSLLTTTEAFFGQGTRLTVV.

The rearrangement links TRBV19 to TRBJ2-6; 11 positions match TRBD2. CDR1 is LNHDA, CDR2 SQIVND, per germline (reference sequence). This CDR3 contains 19 residues. Germline trimming cut 7 bases from V and 0 bases from J; bases unmatched to any gene: 11. The CDR3 bases are TGTGCCAGTACCTCTCCCCCTGGGACTAGCGGCTCTGGGGCCAACGTCCTGACTTTC. Protein: CASTSPPGTSGSGANVLTF.

The chain links TRBV4-2 to TRBJ1-4; 7 bases line up with TRBD1. Germline loops: CDR1 LGHNA, CDR2 YNFKEQ. Unmatched junction bases numbered 2, after V lost 4 bases and J lost 6 bases. The CDR3 is 13 residues long. The CDR3 here is CASSPGTDEKLFF. The DNA for the CDR3 is TGTGCCAGCAGCCCCGGGACAGATGAAAAACTGTTTTTT.

This clone was seen only once. The J gene is TRBJ2-5, the V gene TRBV9, with 10 bases that match TRBD2. V trimming: 4 bases; J trimming: 4 bases; junction bases outside the gene matches: 10. The CDR3 contains 16 residues. The germline V gene has CDR1 SGDLS and CDR2 YYNGEE. DNA of the CDR3: TGTGCCAGCAGCCTCGGAGCGGGAGGGGAGGTAGAGACCCAGTACTTC. It encodes CASSLGAGGEVETQYF.

The V gene is TRBV11-3, the J gene TRBJ2-1; 9 nucleotides line up with TRBD2. The CDR3 covers 13 residues. CDR1 and CDR2 (germline): SGHNT, YENEEA. The V and J ends lost 6 bases and 9 bases, in that order; junction bases with no gene match: 6. The CDR3 sequence: CASSRTSEGEQFF. The DNA for the CDR3 is TGTGCCAGCAGTCGGACTAGCGAGGGTGAGCAGTTCTTC.

The chain carries TRBV5-1 and TRBJ1-3, with D maybe TRBD1 (5 bases). Germline V gene sequence: CDR1 SGHRS, CDR2 YFSETQ. The CDR3 covers 14 residues. The ends were cut back, 3 bases at V and 7 bases at J, with 14 bases in the middle. The CDR3 DNA follows: TGCGCCAGCAGCTCCCAGGGTTCACCGAACACCATATATTTT. Protein sequence: CASSSQGSPNTIYF.

This clone showed up just once. DNA for the CDR3: TGCGCCAGCAGCCCTGACAGGGGCACTGAAGCTTTCTTT. It encodes CASSPDRGTEAFF. The chain is built from TRBV5-1 and TRBJ1-1; 8 bases are a match to TRBD1. Germline loops: CDR1 SGHRS, CDR2 YFSETQ. Trimming cost V 4 bases and J 4 bases; bases outside gene matches: 3. This CDR3 is 13 amino acids long.

This sequence joins TRBV6-5 and TRBJ1-2, with 7 bases matching TRBD1. J lost 8 bases, V lost 6 bases, and 9 bases had no gene match. The germline V gene has CDR1 MNHEY and CDR2 SVGAGI. This CDR3 comprises 13 residues. CDR3 in amino acids: CASRFRQGDGYTF. The CDR3 DNA reads as TGTGCCAGCAGGTTCCGGCAGGGGGACGGCTACACCTTC.

This clone was detected many times. J is TRBJ2-2 and V is TRBV9; 7 nucleotides line up with TRBD1. The CDR3 spans 15 residues. Germline CDR1 and CDR2: SGDLS and YYNGEE. The junction had 6 bases not matched to a gene; V was cut back by 4 bases and J by 3 bases. CDR3 region: CASSLYTGDTGELFF. CDR3 bases: TGTGCCAGCAGCTTATATACAGGGGACACCGGGGAGCTGTTTTTT.

This chain joins TRBV19 and TRBJ1-5; 7 bases align to TRBD1. The ends lost 4 bases at V and 1 base at J; junction bases unmatched: 7. The CDR3 is 16 amino acids. Germline loops: CDR1 LNHDA, CDR2 SQIVND (reference sequence). CDR3 in amino acids: CASSTRDRVSNQPQHF. DNA of the CDR3: TGTGCCAGTAGTACCCGAGACAGGGTGAGCAATCAGCCCCAGCATTTT. The whole variable domain, remainder taken from reference TRBV19 and TRBJ1-5, is DGGITQSPKYLFRKEGQNVTLSCEQNLNHDAMYWYRQDPGQGLRLIYYSQIVNDFQKGDIAEGYSVSREKKESFPLTVTSAQKNPTAFYLCASSTRDRVSNQPQHFGDGTRLSIL.

V and J are TRBV12-5 and TRBJ1-1, with D tentatively TRBD1 (5 bases). V dropped 2 bases and J dropped 5 bases, with 15 bases sitting between them. Germline CDR1 is LGHNT and CDR2 is FRNRAP. The CDR3 consists of 15 residues. CDR3: CASGLLSTGGTEAFF. CDR3 sequence (DNA): TGTGCTAGTGGTTTGTTGAGTACAGGCGGTACTGAAGCTTTCTTT. The entire variable domain, with the rest obtained from reference TRBV12-5 and TRBJ1-1, is as follows: DARVTQTPRHKVTEMGQEVTMRCQPILGHNTVFWYRQTMMQGLELLAYFRNRAPLDDSGMPKDRFSAEMPDATLATLKIQPSEPRDSAVYFCASGLLSTGGTEAFFGQGTRLTVV.

This chain joins TRBV5-1 and TRBJ2-2; no clear D. The length of the CDR3 is 13 residues. Trimming took 6 bases from V and 7 from J, leaving 13 bases between them. CDR1 and CDR2 (germline): SGHRS, YFSETQ. The CDR3 coding sequence is TGCGCCAGCATGAGTAGTAGTGGCGGGGAGCTGTTTTTT. Encoded protein: CASMSSSGGELFF.

This chain joins TRBV19 and TRBJ2-7; a weak D match, TRBD2 (5 bases). This CDR3 has 15 amino acids. CDR1 and CDR2 (germline): LNHDA, SQIVND (reference sequence). The V and J ends lost 4 bases and 3 bases respectively, with 16 bases between them. In nucleotides, the CDR3 is TGTGCCAGTAGTACCCTTACTAGTGGTGACTACGAGCAGTACTTC. It yields the protein CASSTLTSGDYEQYF.

The V and J genes are TRBV5-1 and TRBJ2-7; 7 bases fit TRBD1. V lost 4 bases to trimming and J lost 5 bases; unmatched junction nucleotides: 9. The germline gives CDR1 SGHRS, CDR2 YFSETQ. The CDR3 covers 14 residues. Written as DNA, the CDR3 is TGCGCCAGCAGCACAACGACAGGGTTAGACGAGCAGTACTTC. Protein sequence: CASSTTTGLDEQYF.

The V and J genes are TRBV3-1 (or the pseudogene TRBV3-2) and TRBJ1-4; 7 bases are shared with TRBD1. This CDR3 region has 14 residues. The trim removed 7 bases at V and 9 bases at J, leaving 11 bases unmatched. Germline CDR1 LGHDT, CDR2 YNNKEL (reference sequence). The CDR3 region is CASTQGGAMKKLFF. CDR3 DNA: TGTGCCAGCACTCAGGGGGGCGCTATGAAAAAACTGTTTTTT.

J is TRBJ2-7 and V is TRBV6-5, with 10 bases fitting TRBD1. CDR3 length: 15 amino acids. With 5 bases clipped from V and 3 bases from J, the junction kept 7 bases outside the gene matches. The germline V gene encodes CDR1 MNHEY and CDR2 SVGAGI. CDR3 sequence (DNA): TGTGCCAGCAGTATGGGACAGGGGAACATCTACGAGCAGTACTTC. Its protein product is CASSMGQGNIYEQYF.

This chain uses TRBV28 with TRBJ2-1, with D possibly matching TRBD2 (7 bases). The germline V gene has CDR1 MDHEN and CDR2 SYDVKM. V lost 5 bases to trimming and J lost 5 bases, with 13 bases between them. The length of the CDR3 is 14 residues. CDR3 in DNA: TGTGCCAGCAGTAGTGGGGGGGCCAACAATGAGCAGTTCTTC. This codes for CASSSGGANNEQFF. The full variable domain, completed using reference TRBV28 and TRBJ2-1, is DVKVTQSSRYLVKRTGEKVFLECVQDMDHENMFWYRQDPGLGLRLIYFSYDVKMKEKGDIPEGYSVSREKKERFSLILESASTNQTSMYLCASSSGGANNEQFFGPGTRLTVL.

This clone appeared a single time. Other nucleotide sequences in the sample specify the same CDR3. The chain uses TRBV5-1 and TRBJ2-7; TRBD1 is a possible D gene (6 bases). CDR1 SGHRS and CDR2 YFSETQ come from the germline V gene. With 0 bases removed from V and 2 bases from J, the gap between germline ends came to 15 bases. This CDR3 region has 16 residues. Here the CDR3 reads CASSLVLDGQPYEQYF. The CDR3 DNA sequence: TGCGCCAGCAGCTTGGTCCTGGACGGACAGCCCTACGAGCAGTACTTC.

V gene TRBV2 combines with J gene TRBJ1-2, with D unclear. Germline V gene data show CDR1 as SNHLY and CDR2 as FYNNEI. There are 12 residues in the CDR3. V dropped 6 bases and J dropped 8 bases, with 13 bases sitting between them. CDR3 sequence: CASRDRVSGYTF. For the CDR3, the DNA is TGTGCCAGCAGGGATAGAGTTAGCGGCTACACCTTC.

The chain employs TRBV5-5 and TRBJ2-5, with D possibly matching TRBD2 (5 bases). This CDR3 is built from 14 residues. V lost 0 bases and J lost 2, with 8 bases in between. The germline CDR1 and CDR2 sequences are SGHKS and YYEKEE (reference sequence). The CDR3 loop is CASSLGSGQETQYF. The DNA for the CDR3 is TGTGCCAGCAGCTTGGGGTCGGGGCAAGAGACCCAGTACTTC.

The rearrangement links TRBV7-9 to TRBJ2-2; D may be TRBD1 (5 bases). Trimming left V 4 bases short and J 5 bases short, with 11 bases between. Germline V gives CDR1 SEHNR, CDR2 FQNEAQ (reference sequence). The CDR3 spans 14 residues. CDR3 residues: CASSSGFRTGELFF. As DNA, the CDR3 is TGTGCCAGCAGCTCAGGGTTTCGGACCGGGGAGCTGTTTTTT.

A single count supports this clone. The chain is built from TRBV10-3 and TRBJ1-3; TRBD1 agrees at 7 bases. Germline V gene lookup returns CDR1 ENHRY and CDR2 SYGVKD. Trimming at V came to 2 bases and at J to 2 bases, leaving 9 bases not matched to a gene. This CDR3 has 17 residues. The CDR3 loop reads CAISETTGTAAGNTIYF. CDR3 nucleotides: TGTGCCATCAGTGAGACCACCGGGACAGCGGCTGGAAACACCATATATTTT.

In this sample, this clone turned up once. The genes are TRBV18 and TRBJ2-3, with 12 bases matching TRBD2. After removal of 3 bases from V and 3 bases from J, the junction contained 4 bases not matched to a gene. Germline CDR1 reads KGHSH; CDR2 reads LQKENI. The CDR3 has 16 amino acids. The CDR3, as DNA: TGTGCCAGCTCACCGAGTCTAGCGGGAGGGACAGATACGCAGTATTTT. This translates into CASSPSLAGGTDTQYF.

V gene TRBV2 combines with J gene TRBJ2-7; 8 bases align to TRBD2. The ends lost 11 bases at V and 1 base at J; junction bases unmatched: 4. CDR1 and CDR2 from the germline V gene are SNHLY and FYNNEI. CDR3 length: 12 amino acids. The CDR3 loop reads CAWGTSSYEQYF. In nucleotides, the CDR3 is TGTGCCTGGGGGACTAGTTCCTACGAGCAGTACTTC.

Only one count was recorded for this clone. This chain joins TRBV29-1 and TRBJ1-2, with TRBD1 matching 8 bases. After removal of 3 bases from V and 7 bases from J, the junction contained 7 bases not matched to a gene. In germline, CDR1 is SQVTM, CDR2 ANQGSEA. The CDR3 loop spans 13 amino acids. The CDR3 sequence: CSVEGRGQSGYTF. In DNA, the CDR3 is TGCAGCGTTGAGGGCAGGGGGCAGAGTGGCTACACCTTC.